This TCR beta chain appears in the sequencing data of a study of early T cells in non-severe SARS-CoV-2 infection. Notes on the study in general: There was a bias toward anti-spike CD8 responses in VDJdb matching, which missed private and CD4 specificities.

Unique molecular identifiers were added to individual cDNA molecules. Via MiXCR, TCRdb re-called the 5' RACE reads, giving one row per CDR3 protein. Among approximately 79,000 distinct CDR3 sequences listed, under 15% were seen once. As concerns this clonotype: Its specificity is unknown. Germline is not matched at one junction end, which may reflect a read error.

What was sequenced was whole blood. The receptor comes from an adult who was a healthcare worker with PCR-confirmed SARS-CoV-2 infection or an uninfected control (not recorded which).

CDR3 in DNA: TGTGTCAGCTCCTACAATGAGCAGTTCTTC. It translates to CVSSYNEQFF. V is TRBV28 and J is TRBJ2-1; D uncertain. This CDR3 is 10 amino acids long. Per the germline V gene, CDR1 is MDHEN and CDR2 is SYDVKM.